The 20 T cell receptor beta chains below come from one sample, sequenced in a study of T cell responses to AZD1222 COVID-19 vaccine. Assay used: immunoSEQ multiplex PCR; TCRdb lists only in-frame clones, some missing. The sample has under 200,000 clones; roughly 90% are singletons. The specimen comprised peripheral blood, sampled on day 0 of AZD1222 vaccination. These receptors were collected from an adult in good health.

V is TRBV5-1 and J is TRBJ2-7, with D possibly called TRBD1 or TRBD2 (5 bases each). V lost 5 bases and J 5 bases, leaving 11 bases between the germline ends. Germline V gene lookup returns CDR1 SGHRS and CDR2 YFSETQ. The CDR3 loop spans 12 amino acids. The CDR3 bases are TGCGCCAGCAGTTATGGGACCAACGAGCAGTACTTC. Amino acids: CASSYGTNEQYF.

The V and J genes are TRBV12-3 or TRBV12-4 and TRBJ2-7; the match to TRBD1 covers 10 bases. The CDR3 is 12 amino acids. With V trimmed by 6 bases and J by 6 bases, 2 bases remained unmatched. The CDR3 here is CASSRTGGEQYF. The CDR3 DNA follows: TGTGCCAGCAGCAGGACAGGGGGCGAGCAGTACTTC.

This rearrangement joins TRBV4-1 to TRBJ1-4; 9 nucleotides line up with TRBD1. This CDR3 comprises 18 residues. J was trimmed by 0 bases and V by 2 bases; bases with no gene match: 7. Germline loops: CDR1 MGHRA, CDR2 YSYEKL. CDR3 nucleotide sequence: TGCGCCAGCAGCCAATTTACAGGGGGCACTGCAACTAATGAAAAACTGTTTTTT. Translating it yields CASSQFTGGTATNEKLFF.

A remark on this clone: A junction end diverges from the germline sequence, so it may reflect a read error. In nucleotides, the CDR3 is TGTGCCAGTAGTATCTACAGGGGCTTCCCCTCCAACAATGAGCAGTTCTTC. It translates to CASSIYRGFPSNNEQFF. The chain links TRBV19 to TRBJ2-1, with 7 bases matching TRBD1. Germline V gene sequence: CDR1 LNHDA, CDR2 SQIVND (reference sequence). The CDR3 contains 17 residues.

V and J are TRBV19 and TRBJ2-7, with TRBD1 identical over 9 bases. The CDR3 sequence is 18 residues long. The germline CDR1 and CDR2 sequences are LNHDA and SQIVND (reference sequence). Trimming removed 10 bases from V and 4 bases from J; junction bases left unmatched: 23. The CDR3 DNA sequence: TGTGCCACCACCGGGAGACTTCCCGCGGGACAGGGCCAGTACGAGCAGTACTTC. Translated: CATTGRLPAGQGQYEQYF. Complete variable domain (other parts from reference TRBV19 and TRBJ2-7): DGGITQSPKYLFRKEGQNVTLSCEQNLNHDAMYWYRQDPGQGLRLIYYSQIVNDFQKGDIAEGYSVSREKKESFPLTVTSAQKNPTAFYLCATTGRLPAGQGQYEQYFGPGTRLTVT.

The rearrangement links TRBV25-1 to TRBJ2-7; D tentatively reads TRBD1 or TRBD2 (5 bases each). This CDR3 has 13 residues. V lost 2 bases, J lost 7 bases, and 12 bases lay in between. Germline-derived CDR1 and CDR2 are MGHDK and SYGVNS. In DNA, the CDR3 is TGTGCCAGCAGTGAAGTGGGACGTCGGGAGCAGTACTTC. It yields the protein CASSEVGRREQYF.

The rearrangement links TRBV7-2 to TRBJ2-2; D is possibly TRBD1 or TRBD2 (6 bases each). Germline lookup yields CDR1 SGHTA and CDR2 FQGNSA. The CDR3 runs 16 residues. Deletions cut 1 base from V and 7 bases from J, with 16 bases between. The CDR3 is CASSLVGGLGGGELFF. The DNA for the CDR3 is TGTGCCAGCAGCTTAGTAGGGGGACTCGGAGGCGGGGAGCTGTTTTTT.

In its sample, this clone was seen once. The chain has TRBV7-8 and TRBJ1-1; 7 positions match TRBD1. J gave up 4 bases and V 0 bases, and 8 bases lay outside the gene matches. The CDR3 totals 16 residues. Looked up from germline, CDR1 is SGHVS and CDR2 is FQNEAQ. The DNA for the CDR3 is TGTGCCAGCAGCTTAGCACCTACAGGGGCGGGCACTGAAGCTTTCTTT. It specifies CASSLAPTGAGTEAFF.

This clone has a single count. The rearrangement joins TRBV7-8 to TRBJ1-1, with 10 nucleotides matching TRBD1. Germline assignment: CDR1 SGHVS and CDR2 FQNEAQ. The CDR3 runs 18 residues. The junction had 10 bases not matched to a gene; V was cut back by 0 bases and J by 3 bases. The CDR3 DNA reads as TGTGCCAGCAGCTTAGCACTTTACTCGGGACAGGGGTACACTGAAGCTTTCTTT. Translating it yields CASSLALYSGQGYTEAFF.

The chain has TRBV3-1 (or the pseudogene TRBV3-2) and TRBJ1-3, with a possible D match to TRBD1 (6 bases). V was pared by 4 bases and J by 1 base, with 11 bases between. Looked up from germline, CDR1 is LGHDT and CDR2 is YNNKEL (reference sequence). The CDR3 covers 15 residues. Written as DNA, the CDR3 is TGTGCCAGCAGCCCACAGGGCGGATCTGGAAACACCATATATTTT. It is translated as CASSPQGGSGNTIYF.

This CDR3 reads CASSQGGMEGYGYTF. CDR3 nucleotide sequence: TGTGCCAGCAGCCAAGGGGGGATGGAGGGTTATGGCTACACCTTC. The chain uses TRBV3-1 (or the pseudogene TRBV3-2) and TRBJ1-2; maybe TRBD1 (5 bases). V was cut by 1 base and J by 5 bases, with 14 bases left in between. Germline CDR1 and CDR2: LGHDT and YNNKEL (reference sequence). The CDR3 is 15 amino acids.

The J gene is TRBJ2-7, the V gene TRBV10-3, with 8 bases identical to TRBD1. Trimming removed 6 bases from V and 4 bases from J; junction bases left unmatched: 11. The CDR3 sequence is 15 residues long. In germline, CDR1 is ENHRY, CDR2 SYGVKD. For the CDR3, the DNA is TGTGCCATCAGCACTAGGACAGGGCAGGGGTACGAGCAGTACTTC. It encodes CAISTRTGQGYEQYF.

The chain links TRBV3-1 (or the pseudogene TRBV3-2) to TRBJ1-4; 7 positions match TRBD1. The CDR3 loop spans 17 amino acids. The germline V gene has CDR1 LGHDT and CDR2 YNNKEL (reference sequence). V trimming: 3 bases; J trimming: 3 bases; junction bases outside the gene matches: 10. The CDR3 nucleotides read TGTGCCAGCAGCCAGACGACAGGGAGGTTAGCTAATGAAAAACTGTTTTTT. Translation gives CASSQTTGRLANEKLFF.

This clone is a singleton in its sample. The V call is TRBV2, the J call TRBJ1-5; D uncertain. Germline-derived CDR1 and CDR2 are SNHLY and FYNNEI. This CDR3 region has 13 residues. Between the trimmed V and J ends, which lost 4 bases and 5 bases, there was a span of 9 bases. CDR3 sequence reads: CASSAGNHQPQHF. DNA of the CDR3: TGTGCCAGCAGTGCCGGGAACCATCAGCCCCAGCATTTT. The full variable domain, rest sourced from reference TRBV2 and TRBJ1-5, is EPEVTQTPSHQVTQMGQEVILRCVPISNHLYFYWYRQILGQKVEFLVSFYNNEISEKSEIFDDQFSVERPDGSNFTLKIRSTKLEDSAMYFCASSAGNHQPQHFGDGTRLSIL.

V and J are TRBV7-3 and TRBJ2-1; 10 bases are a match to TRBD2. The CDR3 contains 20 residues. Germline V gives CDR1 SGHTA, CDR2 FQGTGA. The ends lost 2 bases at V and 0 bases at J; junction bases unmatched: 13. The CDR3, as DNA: TGTGCCAGCAGCTTATCGGGACTAGCGAGGCCACTGAGCTCCTACAATGAGCAGTTCTTC. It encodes CASSLSGLARPLSSYNEQFF.

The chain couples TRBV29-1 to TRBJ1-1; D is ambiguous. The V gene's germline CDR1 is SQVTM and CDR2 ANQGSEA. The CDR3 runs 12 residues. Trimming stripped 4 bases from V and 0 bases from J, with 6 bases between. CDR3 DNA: TGCAGCGTTGGTCGGTTGAACACTGAAGCTTTCTTT. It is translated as CSVGRLNTEAFF.

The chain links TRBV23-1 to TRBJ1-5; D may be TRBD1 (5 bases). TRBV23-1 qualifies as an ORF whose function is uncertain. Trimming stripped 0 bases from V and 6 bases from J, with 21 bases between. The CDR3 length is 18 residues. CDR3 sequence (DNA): TGCGCCAGCAGTCAATCGGGGGGGGTCTGGGTGGTAAGTCAGCCCCAGCATTTT. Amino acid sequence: CASSQSGGVWVVSQPQHF.

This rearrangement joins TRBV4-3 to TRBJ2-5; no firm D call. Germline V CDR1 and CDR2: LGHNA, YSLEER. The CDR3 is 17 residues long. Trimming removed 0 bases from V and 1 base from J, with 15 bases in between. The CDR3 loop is CASSQDPPRPVQETQYF. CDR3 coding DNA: TGCGCCAGCAGCCAAGATCCCCCCCGGCCGGTCCAAGAGACCCAGTACTTC.

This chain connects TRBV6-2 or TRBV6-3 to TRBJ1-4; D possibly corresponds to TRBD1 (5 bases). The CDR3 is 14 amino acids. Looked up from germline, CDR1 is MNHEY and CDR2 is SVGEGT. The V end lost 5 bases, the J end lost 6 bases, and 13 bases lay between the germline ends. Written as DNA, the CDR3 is TGTGCCAGCAGTGCCGACAGCGCGCATGAAAAACTGTTTTTT. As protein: CASSADSAHEKLFF.

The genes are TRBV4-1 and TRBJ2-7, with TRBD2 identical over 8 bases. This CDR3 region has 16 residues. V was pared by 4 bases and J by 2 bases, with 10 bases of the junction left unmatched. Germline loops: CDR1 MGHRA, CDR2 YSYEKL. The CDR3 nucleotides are TGCGCCAGCAGCCCCTCTTCCCTTAGCGGGGCCTACGAGCAGTACTTC. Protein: CASSPSSLSGAYEQYF.